The 5 T cell receptor beta chains reported below all come from one sample, sequenced in a study of naive and memory T cell subsets. Antigen specificity for these receptors is unknown. An equimolar mix of two oligonucleotides served as the beta constant-region primer for TRBC1 and TRBC2. Nested alpha and beta constant-region primers with the SP2 primer drove four PCR rounds on ligated cDNA. One entry per CDR3 protein, called by TCRdb with MiXCR from the UMI-ligation and nested PCR reads. Of about 90,000 distinct CDR3 sequences listed, around 11% are singletons. Study conclusions and caveats: Naive repertoires, especially CD8, held a few larger clonotypes, possibly memory cells re-expressing CD45RA.

Material for sequencing was naive CD4+ T cells from blood. These TCRs come from a human donor in good health.

The chain combines TRBV19 with TRBJ2-5, with 12 bases aligning to TRBD2. V gave up 1 base and J gave up 2 bases; unmatched junction bases: 2. Germline V gene data show CDR1 as LNHDA and CDR2 as SQIVND (reference sequence). CDR3 size: 16 residues. The CDR3, as DNA: TGTGCCAGTAGTATAGGGCTAGCGGGAGGGCAAGAGACCCAGTACTTC. This translates into CASSIGLAGGQETQYF.

V and J are TRBV13 and TRBJ2-5; D remains ambiguous. Germline loops: CDR1 PRHDT, CDR2 FYEKMQ (reference sequence). This CDR3 is built from 14 residues. Trimming pared 2 bases from V and 2 bases from J, leaving 9 bases between. The CDR3 sequence: CASSLKGRQETQYF. As DNA, the CDR3 is TGTGCCAGCAGCTTAAAGGGTCGGCAAGAGACCCAGTACTTC. The full variable domain, with the rest looked up from reference TRBV13 and TRBJ2-5, is AAGVIQSPRHLIKEKRETATLKCYPIPRHDTVYWYQQGPGQDPQFLISFYEKMQSDKGSIPDRFSAQQFSDYHSELNMSSLELGDSALYFCASSLKGRQETQYFGPGTRLLVL.

This clonotype was seen repeatedly, ten times or more. The rearrangement uses TRBV20-1 and TRBJ2-4, with D perhaps being TRBD1 or TRBD2 (5 bases each). The germline V gene encodes CDR1 DFQATT and CDR2 SNEGSKA (reference sequence). This CDR3 is built from 13 residues. Trimming removed 5 bases from V and 3 bases from J, with 11 bases in between. The CDR3 DNA is TGCAGTGCTGGGGGATGGGTCAAAAACATTCAGTACTTC. Encoded protein: CSAGGWVKNIQYF.

At least ten counts were recorded for this clonotype. J is TRBJ2-6 and V is TRBV24-1; 12 bases are shared with TRBD1. This CDR3 spans 17 amino acids. The junction had 1 base not matched to a gene; V was cut back by 5 bases and J by 0 bases. Germline loops: CDR1 KGHDR, CDR2 SFDVKD. DNA for the CDR3: TGTGCCACCAGTGGGGACAGGGGGCCCTCTGGGGCCAACGTCCTGACTTTC. Its protein product is CATSGDRGPSGANVLTF.

In its sample, this clonotype was seen a few times. The CDR3 bases are TGCAGCGCCCAACGGGCAGGGGGTTCCTACGAGCAGTACTTC. This translates into CSAQRAGGSYEQYF. The V gene is TRBV29-1, the J gene TRBJ2-7; 7 bases are shared with TRBD1. CDR3 length: 14 residues. In germline, CDR1 is SQVTM, CDR2 ANQGSEA. Trimming at V came to 7 bases and at J to 1 base, leaving 10 bases not matched to a gene.